This T cell receptor beta chain was captured by sequencing in a study of blood T cells in healthy people across ages. This CDR3 has 13 residues. Germline loops: CDR1 SNHLY, CDR2 FYNNEI. The germline V and J ends were trimmed by 6 bases and 8 bases, with 16 bases remaining between them. With a J-beta primer mix and a sample-barcoded 5' primer, a second PCR ran about 6 to 11 cycles. One entry per CDR3 protein results from TCRdb running MiXCR on the 5' RACE reads. The sample carries 1.6 million or so distinct CDR3 sequences, 30% to 35% recorded once. The sample taken for sequencing was blood. This sequence joins TRBV2 and TRBJ1-2; no clear D gene. This receptor was identified in a woman under 40 in good health. The CDR3 DNA reads TGTGCCAGCAGGTCCGACATGGCGGAGGGCTACACCTTC. As protein: CASRSDMAEGYTF.